This T cell receptor beta chain came from a study of vaccination and CD4 T cells after COVID-19. For the study at large: Investigators drew the post-COVID samples a median approximately 100 days after diagnosis, with a range of 35 to 161. Investigators took post-vaccine samples a median roughly 73 days after dose two, within a range of 14 to 241.

Study-level results: Within convalescent individuals, 304 out of 307 vaccine-specific clones proved to be spike mono-reactive.

V was trimmed by 11 bases and J by 10 bases, leaving 18 bases between them. This CDR3 is built from 13 residues. Germline assignment: CDR1 SNHLY and CDR2 FYNNEI. Concerning this clonotype itself: Its matching antigen is unknown.

Once obtained from cultured CD4+ T cells, the DNA was sequenced using the Oncomine TCR Beta short-read assay. MiXCR was run by TCRdb on the PCR reads, yielding one entry per CDR3 protein. The sample lists some 13,000 distinct CDR3 sequences; about 26% were seen once. Regarding treatment: approximately 10-day PBMC culture with coronavirus spike peptide pools or control peptides (ViraFEST assay). This chain links TRBV2 with TRBJ1-6, with D unresolved. Sequenced input: CD4+ T cells from blood, cultured in vitro. The TCR originated in a human donor who had recovered from COVID-19. The CDR3 region has the DNA TGTGCCTGCGTCCAAGGTCTCGGATCACCCCTCCACTTT. Encoded protein: CACVQGLGSPLHF.